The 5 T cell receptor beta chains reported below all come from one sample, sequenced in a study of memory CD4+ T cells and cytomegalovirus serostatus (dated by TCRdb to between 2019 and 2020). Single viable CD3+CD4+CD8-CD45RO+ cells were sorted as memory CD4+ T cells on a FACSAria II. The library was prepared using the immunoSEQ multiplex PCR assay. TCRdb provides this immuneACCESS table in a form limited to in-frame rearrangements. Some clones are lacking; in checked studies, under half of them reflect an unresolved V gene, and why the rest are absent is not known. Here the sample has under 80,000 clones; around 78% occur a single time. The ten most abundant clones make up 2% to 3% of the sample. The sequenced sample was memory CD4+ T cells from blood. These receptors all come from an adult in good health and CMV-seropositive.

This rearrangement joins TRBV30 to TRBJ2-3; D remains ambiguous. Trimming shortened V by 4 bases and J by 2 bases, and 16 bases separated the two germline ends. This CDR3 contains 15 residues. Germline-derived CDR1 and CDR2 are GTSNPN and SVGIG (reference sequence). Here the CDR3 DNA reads TGTGCCTGGACTTTCAAAAGACGGGCCACAGATACGCAGTATTTT. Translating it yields CAWTFKRRATDTQYF.

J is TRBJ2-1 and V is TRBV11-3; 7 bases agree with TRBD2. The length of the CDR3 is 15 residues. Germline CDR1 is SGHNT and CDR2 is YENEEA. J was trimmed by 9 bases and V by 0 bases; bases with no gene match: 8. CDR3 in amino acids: CASSLDFSRESEQFF. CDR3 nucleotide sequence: TGTGCCAGCAGCTTAGACTTCTCGCGGGAGAGTGAGCAGTTCTTC.

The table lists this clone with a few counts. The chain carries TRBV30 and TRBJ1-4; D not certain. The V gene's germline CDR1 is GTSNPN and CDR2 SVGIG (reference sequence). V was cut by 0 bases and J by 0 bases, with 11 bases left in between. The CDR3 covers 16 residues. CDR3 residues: CAWSVGSTATNEKLFF. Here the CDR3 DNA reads TGTGCCTGGAGTGTAGGGTCAACAGCAACTAATGAAAAACTGTTTTTT.

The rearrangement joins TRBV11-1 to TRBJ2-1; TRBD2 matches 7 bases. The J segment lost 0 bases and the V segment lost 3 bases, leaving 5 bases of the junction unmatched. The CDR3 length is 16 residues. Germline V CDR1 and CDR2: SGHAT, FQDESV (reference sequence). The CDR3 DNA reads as TGTGCCAGCAGCTTTTCTGGCGGGGGCTCCTACAATGAGCAGTTCTTC. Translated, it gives CASSFSGGGSYNEQFF. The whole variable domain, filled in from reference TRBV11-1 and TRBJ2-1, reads EAEVAQSPRYKITEKSQAVAFWCDPISGHATLYWYRQILGQGPELLVQFQDESVVDDSQLPKDRFSAERLKGVDSTLKIQPAELGDSAMYLCASSFSGGGSYNEQFFGPGTRLTVL.

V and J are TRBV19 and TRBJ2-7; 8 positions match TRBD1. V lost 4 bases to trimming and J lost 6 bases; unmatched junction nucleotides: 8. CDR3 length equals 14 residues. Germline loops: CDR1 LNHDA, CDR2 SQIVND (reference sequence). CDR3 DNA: TGTGCCAGTAGTACTTACAGGGGGTCGGGCGAGCAGTACTTC. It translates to CASSTYRGSGEQYF.